This is a list of T cell receptor beta chains from one sample in a study of beta chain features in type 1 diabetes. TCRdb's copy holds only in-frame clones and misses some; the assay was immunoSEQ multiplex PCR. The sample yields roughly 330,000 clones, 13% seen once. Sequencing was performed on naive CD4+ T cells from blood. All receptors derive from a young woman with type 1 diabetes. CDR3s include the opening cysteine and the closing phenylalanine or tryptophan. The D gene is left open where the match is weak. The size field is filled for only some rows; it gives once, few, many or a size class.

D | size | J | V | DNA | CDR3
- | few | TRBJ2-1 | TRBV7-2 | TGTGCCAGCAGCTTAGCGATTGGCTTCGGGGAGTTCTTC | CASSLAIGFGEFF
TRBD1 | - | TRBJ2-7 | TRBV15 | TGTGCCACCAGCAGAGAGGGACAGGGCTACGAGCAGTACTTC | CATSREGQGYEQYF
TRBD2 | - | TRBJ2-1 | TRBV11-2 | TGTGCCAGCAGCTTAGTAGGACGGGAGGGCCGCAATGAGCAGTTCTTC | CASSLVGREGRNEQFF
TRBD2 | - | TRBJ2-1 | TRBV18 | TGTGCCAGCTCACCCGGGACTAGCGTAAATGAGCAGTTCTTC | CASSPGTSVNEQFF
- | - | TRBJ2-3 | TRBV11-3 | TGTGCCAGCAGCCAAATCCCAGATACGCAGTATTTT | CASSQIPDTQYF
- | - | TRBJ2-1 | TRBV19 | TGTGCCAGTAGTAAGATTATCGGCAGGGGGGCTGGGGGAACTTACAATGAGCAGTTCTTC | CASSKIIGRGAGGTYNEQFF
- | - | TRBJ1-4 | TRBV5-6 | TGTGCCAGCAGTCTCCGGGACACAAACGAAAAACTGTTTTTT | CASSLRDTNEKLFF
TRBD1 | few | TRBJ2-5 | TRBV7-2 | TGTGCCAGCAGCTTCCTGACAGGGCGGAAGGAGACCCAGTACTTC | CASSFLTGRKETQYF
TRBD2 | few | TRBJ2-1 | TRBV2 | TGTGCCAGCAGAACGGGACTAGCGGTCCACAATGAGCAGTTCTTC | CASRTGLAVHNEQFF
- | - | TRBJ2-5 | TRBV11-3 | TGTGCCAGCAGCACACTAGCCCAAGAGACCCAGTACTTC | CASSTLAQETQYF
- | - | TRBJ1-1 | TRBV19 | TGTGCCAGTAGTATGACAGGGAACACTGAAGCTTTCTTT | CASSMTGNTEAFF
TRBD2 | few | TRBJ2-3 | TRBV7-9 | TGTGCCAGCAGCTTACGGGACTACAAATTAACAGATACGCAGTATTTT | CASSLRDYKLTDTQYF
- | - | TRBJ1-3 | TRBV7-6 | TGTGCCAGCAGCTTAGAGGAGCGGTGGACAGTCGTTGCTGGAAACACCATATATTTT | CASSLEERWTVVAGNTIYF